Shown below are 10 T cell receptor beta chains from a single sample sequenced in a study of T cell changes during pregnancy in multiple sclerosis. Sequenced by immunoSEQ multiplex PCR; TCRdb stores in-frame clones only, minus some. The table has tens of thousands of clones, roughly nine tenths seen once. The sequencing used peripheral blood, collected in the third trimester of pregnancy. These receptors were taken from a female donor in good health, enrolled as a control in a pregnancy study.

CDR3 loop: CATRSTGHWYQPQHF. For the CDR3, the DNA is TGTGCCACCAGGTCAACTGGACACTGGTATCAGCCCCAGCATTTT. The chain couples TRBV15 to TRBJ1-5; D may be TRBD1 (5 bases). This CDR3 spans 15 amino acids. The V end was cut by 6 bases, the J end by 5 bases, with 17 bases between. CDR1 is LNHNV and CDR2 is YYDKDF in the germline V gene (reference sequence).

This chain uses TRBV7-2 with TRBJ2-2, with D unclear. Germline CDR1 is SGHTA and CDR2 is FQGNSA. The CDR3 totals 17 residues. Trimming stripped 2 bases from V and 4 bases from J, with 17 bases between. The CDR3 nucleotides read TGTGCCAGCAGCTTACTTATGACTCGCGTGGGCACCGGGGAGCTGTTTTTT. It is translated as CASSLLMTRVGTGELFF.

The genes are TRBV28 and TRBJ1-2; 7 bases line up with TRBD1. The CDR3 loop spans 13 amino acids. V was clipped by 6 bases and J by 4 bases; unmatched bases: 5. Per the germline V gene, CDR1 is MDHEN and CDR2 is SYDVKM. The CDR3 DNA reads as TGTGCCAGCAGCTCGACAGGGCCCTATGGCTACACCTTC. It translates to CASSSTGPYGYTF.

The count of this clone is one. This rearrangement joins TRBV6-5 to TRBJ2-7, with D maybe TRBD1 (5 bases). V was clipped by 4 bases and J by 0 bases, with 10 bases between them. Looked up from germline, CDR1 is MNHEY and CDR2 is SVGAGI. There are 14 residues in the CDR3. CDR3: CASSSQGVSYEQYF. Written as DNA, the CDR3 is TGTGCCAGCAGTTCCCAGGGTGTCTCCTACGAGCAGTACTTC.

This chain connects TRBV7-2 to TRBJ2-5, with 7 bases fitting TRBD1. V was clipped by 4 bases and J by 5 bases; unmatched bases: 10. There are 15 residues in the CDR3. Germline CDR1 and CDR2: SGHTA and FQGNSA. The CDR3 is CASSSQTGMGETQYF. The CDR3 DNA follows: TGTGCCAGCAGCTCGCAGACAGGGATGGGTGAGACCCAGTACTTC.

This chain connects TRBV28 to TRBJ1-1; D gene unclear. The CDR3 covers 11 residues. V dropped 10 bases and J dropped 2 bases, with 8 bases sitting between them. The germline V gene has CDR1 MDHEN and CDR2 SYDVKM. In DNA form, the CDR3 reads TGTGCCACCCTTACTAACACTGAAGCTTTCTTT. This sequence encodes CATLTNTEAFF.

The V call is TRBV7-6, the J call TRBJ2-3, with a tentative D call TRBD1 (6 bases). Germline-derived CDR1 and CDR2 are SGHVS and FNYEAQ. The V and J ends lost 1 base and 8 bases respectively, with 7 bases between them. This CDR3 region has 12 residues. The CDR3 loop reads CASSLEGGTQYF. The CDR3 DNA reads TGTGCCAGCAGCTTAGAAGGGGGTACGCAGTATTTT.

V is TRBV28 and J is TRBJ1-2, with D possibly TRBD1 on 5 matching bases. Per the germline V gene, CDR1 is MDHEN and CDR2 is SYDVKM. Trimming shortened V by 3 bases and J by 4 bases, and 9 bases separated the two germline ends. The CDR3 is 13 residues long. CDR3: CASSFGGTYGYTF. The CDR3 DNA is TGTGCCAGCAGTTTTGGCGGGACCTATGGCTACACCTTC.

This rearrangement joins TRBV9 to TRBJ1-5; 8 bases are a match to TRBD1. Germline V gives CDR1 SGDLS, CDR2 YYNGEE. V lost 2 bases and J lost 0; bases outside the gene matches: 10. The CDR3 consists of 18 residues. For the CDR3, the DNA is TGTGCCAGCAGCGTGTCCCCGGACAGGGACCTTAGCAATCAGCCCCAGCATTTT. It codes for CASSVSPDRDLSNQPQHF. The complete variable domain, with remaining parts taken from reference TRBV9 and TRBJ1-5, reads DSGVTQTPKHLITATGQRVTLRCSPRSGDLSVYWYQQSLDQGLQFLIQYYNGEERAKGNILERFSAQQFPDLHSELNLSSLELGDSALYFCASSVSPDRDLSNQPQHFGDGTRLSIL.

This chain uses TRBV6-6 with TRBJ2-7, with 7 bases that match TRBD1. From germline, CDR1 is MNHNY and CDR2 SVGAGI (reference sequence). V shed 2 bases and J 4 bases; nucleotides not matched to a gene: 5. The CDR3 runs 14 residues. This CDR3 reads CASSYGRGSYEQYF. DNA for the CDR3: TGTGCCAGCAGTTACGGCAGGGGGTCATACGAGCAGTACTTC.